The clone carrying this T cell receptor beta chain occurred a few times. The antigen remains undetermined. These data are taken from a study of cytomegalovirus exposure and HLA in healthy donors. Study-level points and caveats: In an earlier analysis, in 540 or so donors, most V segments appeared productive either ~87% or ~30% of the time.

PCR amplification relied on 60 Vbeta primers (plus 13 Jbeta primers). In the original processing: It was a later analysis that counted roughly 79 million unique TCR beta chains, of which roughly 10 million were shared. The repertoire was sequenced with immunoSEQ multiplex PCR; TCRdb's copy has only in-frame clones and lacks some. V and J calls and clone size follow that table, whereas D and trimming were derived from the DNA. The table includes around 100,000 clones, approximately 7.7% detected once. Sequencing input: PBMCs. The receptor was isolated from a man aged 45-65 years in good health and CMV-seronegative.

The CDR3 nucleotides read TGTGCCAGCAGTGCGGGACTGCGCTACGAGCAGTACTTC. Its protein is CASSAGLRYEQYF. V gene TRBV6-5 combines with J gene TRBJ2-7, with D perhaps TRBD2 (6 bases). CDR1 and CDR2 (germline): MNHEY, SVGAGI. The ends were cut back, 5 bases at V and 3 bases at J, with 11 bases in the middle. The CDR3 runs 13 residues.